This passage covers 19 T cell receptor beta chains from one sample sequenced in a study of shared clonotypes between healthy human individuals. TCRdb's copy holds only in-frame clones and misses some; the assay was immunoSEQ multiplex PCR. The sample lists about 490,000 clones, around 80% occurring once. Input material: PBMCs. These receptors all stem from a woman aged 40-49 years in good health. Some clones in this sample may be carry-over from other donors' samples.

The chain has TRBV10-3 and TRBJ1-1, with a possible D match to TRBD1 (5 bases). V was pared by 2 bases and J by 6 bases, with 16 bases between. The CDR3 has 15 residues. Germline CDR1 ENHRY, CDR2 SYGVKD. The CDR3 nucleotides read TGTGCCATCAGTGAGGGGGTGCAGGGATGGTCTGAAGCTTTCTTT. As protein: CAISEGVQGWSEAFF.

The V and J genes are TRBV7-9 and TRBJ1-3; 10 bases are a match to TRBD1. The CDR3 totals 16 residues. V lost 5 bases to trimming and J lost 3 bases; unmatched junction nucleotides: 7. CDR1 SEHNR and CDR2 FQNEAQ come from the germline V gene (reference sequence). The CDR3 here is CASSRWTGGYGNTIYF. The DNA for the CDR3 is TGTGCCAGCAGCCGTTGGACAGGGGGTTATGGAAACACCATATATTTT.

The chain carries TRBV11-2 and TRBJ2-1; the match to TRBD2 covers 7 bases. This CDR3 region has 16 residues. From germline, CDR1 is SGHAT and CDR2 FQNNGV. Germline trimming cut 2 bases from V and 9 bases from J; bases unmatched to any gene: 13. The CDR3 sequence is CASSLSMGGSWGEQFF. CDR3 DNA: TGTGCCAGCAGCTTAAGTATGGGCGGGAGTTGGGGTGAGCAGTTCTTC.

The J gene is TRBJ1-4, the V gene TRBV18; D not certain. The germline V gene has CDR1 KGHSH and CDR2 LQKENI. CDR3 length equals 13 residues. V dropped 2 bases and J dropped 7 bases, with 8 bases sitting between them. The CDR3 bases are TGTGCCAGCTCACCAATATCGGGTGAAAAACTGTTTTTT. This translates into CASSPISGEKLFF.

This chain links TRBV6-5 with TRBJ1-3; no definite D call. The CDR3 contains 12 residues. V was pared by 11 bases and J by 1 base, with 9 bases between. CDR1 is MNHEY, CDR2 SVGAGI, per germline. The CDR3 DNA reads as TGTGCCCCAGAGCGGTCTGGAAACACCATATATTTT. It specifies CAPERSGNTIYF.

The rearrangement links TRBV25-1 to TRBJ2-7; 8 nucleotides match TRBD1. CDR1 and CDR2 (germline): MGHDK, SYGVNS. The CDR3 covers 14 residues. V gave up 2 bases and J gave up 4 bases; unmatched junction bases: 4. In DNA form, the CDR3 reads TGTGCCAGCAGTGAACAGGGGGCGCTGTACGAGCAGTACTTC. Its translation is CASSEQGALYEQYF.

This clone appeared a few times. The rearrangement uses TRBV7-9 and TRBJ2-2; D is ambiguous. The CDR3 sequence is 12 residues long. Trimming removed 0 bases from V and 7 bases from J, with 3 bases in between. In germline, CDR1 is SEHNR, CDR2 FQNEAQ (reference sequence). The CDR3 region is CASSLASGELFF. The CDR3 DNA follows: TGTGCCAGCAGCTTAGCGAGCGGGGAGCTGTTTTTT.

The chain uses TRBV19 and TRBJ1-2; D not certain. The germline V and J ends were trimmed by 1 base and 4 bases, with 13 bases remaining between them. This CDR3 comprises 15 residues. Germline values: CDR1 LNHDA, CDR2 SQIVND (reference sequence). CDR3 protein: CASSIASGAAYGYTF. The CDR3 bases are TGTGCCAGTAGTATAGCGTCTGGCGCCGCCTATGGCTACACCTTC. The whole variable domain, remainder taken from reference TRBV19 and TRBJ1-2, is DGGITQSPKYLFRKEGQNVTLSCEQNLNHDAMYWYRQDPGQGLRLIYYSQIVNDFQKGDIAEGYSVSREKKESFPLTVTSAQKNPTAFYLCASSIASGAAYGYTFGSGTRLTVV.

This sequence joins TRBV13 and TRBJ2-3, with D possibly being TRBD1 or TRBD2 (6 bases each). The CDR3 consists of 15 residues. V was trimmed by 5 bases and J by 3 bases, leaving 15 bases between them. From germline, CDR1 is PRHDT and CDR2 FYEKMQ (reference sequence). The chain's CDR3 is CASSQGRITTDTQYF. DNA of the CDR3: TGTGCCAGCAGCCAGGGGAGGATAACTACAGATACGCAGTATTTT.

The V gene is TRBV28, the J gene TRBJ2-6; TRBD1 matches 9 bases. CDR1 and CDR2 (germline): MDHEN, SYDVKM. V lost 3 bases to trimming and J lost 0 bases; unmatched junction nucleotides: 3. The CDR3 covers 17 residues. The DNA for the CDR3 is TGTGCCAGCAGTTTTGGGACAGGGTACTCTGGGGCCAACGTCCTGACTTTC. Its protein is CASSFGTGYSGANVLTF.

This sequence joins TRBV6-5 and TRBJ1-2, with TRBD1 identical over 8 bases. Germline CDR1 reads MNHEY; CDR2 reads SVGAGI. This CDR3 has 15 residues. Unmatched junction bases numbered 6, after V lost 6 bases and J lost 0 bases. CDR3 loop: CASRPGQGANYGYTF. CDR3 nucleotide sequence: TGTGCCAGCAGACCCGGACAGGGAGCTAACTATGGCTACACCTTC.

Only one count was recorded for this clone. V usage is TRBV20-1 and J usage is TRBJ2-5; D gene ambiguous. The V end was cut by 6 bases, the J end by 4 bases, with 9 bases between. The CDR3 runs 11 residues. Germline values: CDR1 DFQATT, CDR2 SNEGSKA (reference sequence). CDR3 DNA: TGCAGTGCGCCTACACGAGAGACCCAGTACTTC. This translates into CSAPTRETQYF.

About this clone: This may be a read error, as it is one base from a much larger clone. The chain joins TRBV28 to TRBJ1-5; D possibly corresponds to TRBD1 (5 bases). From germline, CDR1 is MDHEN and CDR2 SYDVKM. V lost 8 bases, J lost 3 bases, and 20 bases lay in between. The CDR3 consists of 16 residues. CDR3 residues: CASYGAGMQHNQPQHF. In DNA form, the CDR3 reads TGTGCCAGCTACGGGGCCGGGATGCAGCACAATCAGCCCCAGCATTTT.

The chain carries TRBV29-1 and TRBJ2-5; tentatively, D is TRBD1 (6 bases). The CDR3 has 13 amino acids. V lost 1 base to trimming and J lost 5 bases, with 11 bases between them. Germline CDR1 and CDR2: SQVTM and ANQGSEA. The CDR3, as DNA: TGCAGCGTTGAAGTAGGGGGTGGGGAGACCCAGTACTTC. As protein: CSVEVGGGETQYF.

This sequence joins TRBV7-2 and TRBJ2-7; no clear D gene. The V gene's germline CDR1 is SGHTA and CDR2 FQGNSA. The V and J ends lost 1 base and 6 bases respectively, with 13 bases between them. The CDR3 covers 14 residues. CDR3 nucleotides: TGTGCCAGCAGCTTAGTTTCCCAGACGGCCGAGCAGTACTTC. It specifies CASSLVSQTAEQYF.

The rearrangement links TRBV30 to TRBJ2-3; tentative D call: TRBD1 (7 bases). Germline V gives CDR1 GTSNPN, CDR2 SVGIG (reference sequence). This CDR3 spans 15 amino acids. Trimming took off 0 bases at V and 5 bases at J, with 15 bases between the two ends. For the CDR3, the DNA is TGTGCCTGGAGTGTAGGGGGCAGGAGGGGAGATACGCAGTATTTT. Residues: CAWSVGGRRGDTQYF.

This clone was counted at least ten times. The rearrangement joins TRBV10-3 to TRBJ1-2, with a possible D match to TRBD1 (5 bases). The germline gives CDR1 ENHRY, CDR2 SYGVKD. This CDR3 is 13 amino acids long. Trimming removed 10 bases from V and 3 bases from J, with 15 bases in between. The CDR3 spells CATSKKGDYGYTF. DNA for the CDR3: TGTGCCACTTCAAAGAAAGGGGACTATGGCTACACCTTC.

The chain has TRBV28 and TRBJ1-1, with D maybe TRBD1 (6 bases). Trimming took 3 bases from V and 11 from J, leaving 13 bases between them. Germline lookup yields CDR1 MDHEN and CDR2 SYDVKM. CDR3 length: 12 residues. As DNA, the CDR3 is TGTGCCAGCAGTTTGACAGGCGGACGGGCTTTCTTT. Translating gives CASSLTGGRAFF.

The V and J genes are TRBV2 and TRBJ2-7; unclear D gene. From germline, CDR1 is SNHLY and CDR2 FYNNEI. Trimming stripped 7 bases from V and 2 bases from J, with 6 bases between. The CDR3 totals 11 residues. For the CDR3, the DNA is TGTGCCAGCACCAGAGCCTACGAGCAGTACTTC. It translates to CASTRAYEQYF.